This is a list of T cell receptor beta chains from one sample in a study of blood T cell repertoires in COVID-19. Libraries were prepared by immunoSEQ multiplex PCR; TCRdb keeps only in-frame clonotypes and omits some of them. The sample includes roughly 440,000 clones, around 89% of them seen just once. The sample comprised peripheral blood. Receptors originate from a woman between 50 and 59 years old with COVID-19, enrolled during active disease. Each CDR3 is given with its conserved first and last residue. D genes are given only for firm matches. The size field is filled for only some rows; it gives once, few, many or a size class.

j_call	v_call	clone_size	d_call	cdr3_nt	cdr3_aa
TRBJ1-1	TRBV27	NA	TRBD1	TGTGCCAGCAGTTCGAACCGACAGGGGGCAAGGACTGAAGCTTTCTTT	CASSSNRQGARTEAFF
TRBJ2-2	TRBV6-4	NA	NA	TGTGCCAGCAGGGGAGCCGGCGGGGAGCTGTTTTTT	CASRGAGGELFF
TRBJ2-5	TRBV7-7	once	TRBD1	TGTGCCAGCAGCTTAACAGGGGGCGAGGAGACCCAGTACTTC	CASSLTGGEETQYF
TRBJ2-7	TRBV12-3/TRBV12-4	NA	NA	TGTGCCAGCAGTCCCGACAGTTCCTACGAGCAGTACTTC	CASSPDSSYEQYF
TRBJ2-5	TRBV7-8	NA	TRBD2	TGTGCCAGCAGCTTCGCTAGCGGGGGGTATGAGTGGGAGACCCAGTACTTC	CASSFASGGYEWETQYF
TRBJ2-1	TRBV28	NA	TRBD2	TGTGCCAGCAGTTTCCCTAGCGGGGGGGGGACTTACAATGAGCAGTTCTTC	CASSFPSGGGTYNEQFF
TRBJ1-1	TRBV6-5	NA	TRBD1	TGTGCCAGCAGTTACTCCGGGACAGTTCTTGGAACTGAAGCTTTCTTT	CASSYSGTVLGTEAFF
TRBJ2-5	TRBV7-8	NA	NA	TGTGCCAGCAGCTTAGGGGTTAGCGGAGAGACCCAGTACTTC	CASSLGVSGETQYF
TRBJ1-1	TRBV6-5	NA	NA	TGTGCCAGCAGTTACTCGACGGGAGGCAGGGAAGCTTTCTTT	CASSYSTGGREAFF
TRBJ2-2	TRBV6-4	once	NA	TGTGCCAGCAGAGGACAGATCGCCGGGGAGCTGTTTTTT	CASRGQIAGELFF
TRBJ1-1	TRBV28	NA	NA	TGTGCCAGCAACGGTCAACACACTGAAGCTTTCTTT	CASNGQHTEAFF
TRBJ2-7	TRBV28	NA	NA	TGTGCCAGCAGTTTATTGACAGGTAGCAACGAGCAGTACTTC	CASSLLTGSNEQYF
TRBJ1-2	TRBV5-4	NA	NA	TGTGCCAGCAGCTTGGAGGCCGGGGTTGACTATGGCTACACCTTC	CASSLEAGVDYGYTF
TRBJ2-1	TRBV12-3/TRBV12-4	NA	TRBD1	TGTGCCAGCACTGCGGACAGGGGGCATGAGCAGTTCTTC	CASTADRGHEQFF
TRBJ1-1	TRBV6-5	NA	NA	TGTGCCAGCAGTTCAACTAAGCGTGTTGAAGCTTTCTTT	CASSSTKRVEAFF
TRBJ1-2	TRBV7-2	NA	NA	TGTGCCAGCAGCTTAGTCGTGGCATATAACTATGGCTACACCTTC	CASSLVVAYNYGYTF
TRBJ1-1	TRBV24-1	NA	TRBD1	TGTGCCACCAGTGAGAGGCCCCGACAGGGGAGGACCACTGAAGCTTTCTTT	CATSERPRQGRTTEAFF
TRBJ2-7	TRBV5-6	NA	TRBD1	TGTGCCAGCAGCTCGGCGCTGCTCTTCGGGACAGGGGGCGAGCAGTACTTC	CASSSALLFGTGGEQYF
TRBJ1-2	TRBV19	NA	TRBD1	TGTGCCAGTAGTATACCGGGACAGCTCCCTCCGGGCTACACCTTC	CASSIPGQLPPGYTF
TRBJ1-5	TRBV19	NA	NA	TGTGCCAGTAGTCTGGTGAGTCAGCCCCAGCATTTT	CASSLVSQPQHF
TRBJ2-7	TRBV27	NA	TRBD1	TGTGCCAGCGGGACAGGGCGGGACGAGCAGTACTTC	CASGTGRDEQYF
TRBJ2-1	TRBV2	NA	TRBD2	TGTGCCAGCAGTGTAGGGACTAGCGGGGTAAATGAGCAGTTCTTC	CASSVGTSGVNEQFF
TRBJ2-3	TRBV11-2	once	NA	TGTGCCAGCAGACTACGGGGGAGTCCGTTCACGCAGTATTTT	CASRLRGSPFTQYF
TRBJ2-7	TRBV7-9	NA	NA	TGTGCCAGCAGCTGGACCGGACGGGACTACGAGCAGTACTTC	CASSWTGRDYEQYF
TRBJ2-4	TRBV4-1	NA	NA	TGCGCCAGCAGGCTTACGCCGGGGGCGGGGGTGGACATTCAGTACTTC	CASRLTPGAGVDIQYF
TRBJ1-1	TRBV14	once	TRBD1	TGTGCCAGCAGCCAAGATCCGACAGGGGGGACTGAAGCTTTCTTT	CASSQDPTGGTEAFF
TRBJ2-3	TRBV5-5	NA	TRBD1	TGTGCCAGCAGCTCGACAGGGGGCGCAAAAGATACGCAGTATTTT	CASSSTGGAKDTQYF
TRBJ1-6	TRBV30	once	TRBD1	TGTGCCTGTCTGACAGGGGAAGTGTCACCCCTCCACTTT	CACLTGEVSPLHF
TRBJ2-5	TRBV30	once	TRBD2	TGTGCCCAAAAAGCGGGGGGGCCTGAGACCCAGTACTTC	CAQKAGGPETQYF
TRBJ1-2	TRBV24-1	NA	TRBD1	TGTGCCACCAGTGACCCCAACAGGGGAGCTGGCTACACCTTC	CATSDPNRGAGYTF
TRBJ2-1	TRBV28	NA	TRBD2	TGTGCCAGCAGTGCTAGCGGGGGGGTATCATACAATGAGCAGTTCTTC	CASSASGGVSYNEQFF
TRBJ1-1	TRBV4-1	NA	TRBD1	TGCGCCAGCAGCACCCGGGACAGGGAAGGGACTGAAGCTTTCTTT	CASSTRDREGTEAFF
TRBJ1-5	TRBV6-6	NA	TRBD1	TGTGCCAGCAGTTGGGACAGGGGGAGCAATCAGCCCCAGCATTTT	CASSWDRGSNQPQHF
TRBJ2-1	TRBV7-5	NA	NA	TGTGCCAGAAGCCATTTAGCGGGGGCCTTCTACAATGAGCAGTTCTTC	CARSHLAGAFYNEQFF
TRBJ1-2	TRBV1	NA	NA	TGCACCAGCAGCCAAGACTCCATGGGGGCAGACGCCTATGGCTACACCTTC	CTSSQDSMGADAYGYTF
TRBJ1-2	TRBV6-6	NA	NA	TGTGCCAGCAGTCGGCTGGCGAGGAGTGCGGCTAACTATGGCTACACCTTC	CASSRLARSAANYGYTF
TRBJ2-7	TRBV19	NA	TRBD2	TGTGCCAGTAGTATCGGGACTAGCGGGGGGCCGAGGGACCATTACGAGCAGTACTTC	CASSIGTSGGPRDHYEQYF
TRBJ1-2	TRBV7-9	once	TRBD1	TGTGCCAGCAGCAGCACAGGGGGCATTGGCTACACCTTC	CASSSTGGIGYTF
TRBJ1-5	TRBV27	NA	NA	TGTGCCAGCAGTCCCCCGGGTTATAGCAATCAGCCCCAGCATTTT	CASSPPGYSNQPQHF
TRBJ2-2	TRBV4-2	NA	TRBD1	TGTGCCAGCAGCCAAACGACAGGGCGGCACACCGGGGAGCTGTTTTTT	CASSQTTGRHTGELFF
TRBJ1-1	TRBV7-9	NA	NA	TGTGCCAGCAGCTTAGATTCGGGTACCACTGAAGCTTTCTTT	CASSLDSGTTEAFF
TRBJ1-6	TRBV10-1	NA	NA	TGCGCCAGCAGCTCTCTCGGGGGGGACTGGGAATCACCCCTCCACTTT	CASSSLGGDWESPLHF
TRBJ1-2	TRBV30	once	NA	TGTGCCTGGAGCAACAGGGACGGCTACACCTTC	CAWSNRDGYTF
TRBJ1-6	TRBV3-1/TRBV3-2	NA	TRBD1	TGTGCCAGCAGTCCAATAGACAGGGGGCGATCACCCCTCCACTTT	CASSPIDRGRSPLHF
TRBJ2-1	TRBV6-1	NA	NA	TGTGCCAGCAGTGAAGCGCGGGTCTCGGACCAACCCAATGAGCAGTTCTTC	CASSEARVSDQPNEQFF
TRBJ2-6	TRBV10-3	NA	NA	TGTGCCATCACCCCGGGGGTCTCTGGGGCCAACGTCCTGACTTTC	CAITPGVSGANVLTF
TRBJ1-1	TRBV19	NA	NA	TGTGCCAGTAGTACCACTTTGGACACCCGAATGAACACTGAAGCTTTCTTT	CASSTTLDTRMNTEAFF
TRBJ2-2	TRBV7-8	NA	NA	TGTGCCAGCAGCTCACCCCAGGGGTTCACCGGGGAGCTGTTTTTT	CASSSPQGFTGELFF
TRBJ1-5	TRBV28	NA	NA	TGTGCCAGCAGCCTAGGAGGGGTCACGATCGGATATCAGCCCCAGCATTTT	CASSLGGVTIGYQPQHF
TRBJ2-3	TRBV5-1	NA	NA	TGCGCCAGCAGCCGCCGGGACTCCCAAGGTACGCAGTATTTT	CASSRRDSQGTQYF
TRBJ1-1	TRBV5-1	NA	NA	TGCGCCAGCAGCTCCCAGGGAGGCGCTGAAGCTTTCTTT	CASSSQGGAEAFF
TRBJ1-3	TRBV3-1/TRBV3-2	NA	TRBD1	TGTGCCAGCAGCCAAGATCCCAGGGGGCTCGGAAACACCATATATTTT	CASSQDPRGLGNTIYF
TRBJ1-6	TRBV15	NA	NA	TGTGCCACCAGCAGAGATCCAAATTCACCCCTCCACTTT	CATSRDPNSPLHF
TRBJ1-3	TRBV3-1/TRBV3-2	NA	NA	TGTGCCAGCAGCCAAGAGGGCGGGGTGGACACCATATATTTT	CASSQEGGVDTIYF
TRBJ1-2	TRBV9	NA	NA	TGTGCCAGCAGCGTAGTCCCAGGGCCCTATGGCTACACCTTC	CASSVVPGPYGYTF
TRBJ2-7	TRBV18	once	TRBD2	TGTGCCAGCTCTCGGGACTACGTGGACGAGCAGTACTTC	CASSRDYVDEQYF
TRBJ2-7	TRBV2	NA	NA	TGTGCCAGCAGCGAGGGACTGGAGGGCGAGCAGTACTTC	CASSEGLEGEQYF
TRBJ1-2	TRBV11-2	NA	NA	TGTGCCAGCAGCCCCTTAGGCAGGGGAGATGGCTACACCTTC	CASSPLGRGDGYTF
TRBJ1-1	TRBV3-1/TRBV3-2	NA	NA	TGTGCCAGCAGCCAAACGGGACTCACGAACACTGAAGCTTTCTTT	CASSQTGLTNTEAFF
TRBJ2-3	TRBV9	NA	NA	TGTGCCAGCAGCCCACCCCGGGACTGGGACACAGATACGCAGTATTTT	CASSPPRDWDTDTQYF